The source of this T cell receptor beta chain is a study of radiotherapy plus CTLA-4 blockade in lung cancer. The wider study: Patients showed objective responses in 18% of cases and disease control in 25% to 40%.

The CDR3 runs to 14 residues. V lost 7 bases to trimming and J lost 0 bases, with 12 bases between them. Germline V gives CDR1 MNHNS, CDR2 SASEGT. The protocol was immunoSEQ multiplex PCR, while the TCRdb copy is restricted to in-frame clones and leaves out a portion. Among about 25,000 clones, 71% were seen once, and the ten largest hold roughly 3.3%. The sample was peripheral blood, taken from a patient treated with radiotherapy plus ipilimumab. The J gene is TRBJ1-1, the V gene TRBV6-1; D is possibly TRBD1 (6 bases). The origin of this receptor is a human donor with non-small cell lung cancer whose response to radiotherapy plus ipilimumab could not be evaluated. The CDR3 loop reads CASTETGMNTEAFF. CDR3 DNA: TGTGCCAGCACTGAGACAGGTATGAACACTGAAGCTTTCTTT.